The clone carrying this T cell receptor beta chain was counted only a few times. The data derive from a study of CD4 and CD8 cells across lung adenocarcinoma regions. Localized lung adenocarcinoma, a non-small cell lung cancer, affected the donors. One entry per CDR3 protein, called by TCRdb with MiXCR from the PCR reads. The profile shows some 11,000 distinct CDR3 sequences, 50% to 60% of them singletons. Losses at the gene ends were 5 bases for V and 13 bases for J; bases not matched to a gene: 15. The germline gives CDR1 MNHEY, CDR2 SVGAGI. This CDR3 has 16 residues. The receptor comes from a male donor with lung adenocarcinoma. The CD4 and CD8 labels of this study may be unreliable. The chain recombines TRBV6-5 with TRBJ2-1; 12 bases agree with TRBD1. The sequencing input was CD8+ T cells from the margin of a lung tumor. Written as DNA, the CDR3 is TGTGCCAGCAGTAACGAGGGGACAGGGGGCACAGAGACCCAGTTCTTC. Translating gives CASSNEGTGGTETQFF.